Following are 29 T cell receptor beta chains from one sample sequenced in a study of blood T cell repertoires in COVID-19. Method: immunoSEQ multiplex PCR; TCRdb's copy keeps in-frame clones and lacks some. The table has tens of thousands of clones, roughly 88% seen once; the top ten hold approximately 4%. Material: peripheral blood. These receptors all stem from a human donor in a cohort sampled during active COVID-19.

The V call is TRBV12-3 or TRBV12-4, the J call TRBJ1-1; possible D gene TRBD1, 5 bases. The V gene lost 3 bases and the J gene lost 5 bases, with 10 bases spanning the gap. The CDR3 is 13 amino acids. The CDR3 nucleotides read TGTGCCAGCAGTTTTCCGGGGGTTACTGAAGCTTTCTTT. It yields the protein CASSFPGVTEAFF.

The V call is TRBV11-2, the J call TRBJ2-7; no clear D. This CDR3 comprises 13 residues. Germline CDR1 reads SGHAT; CDR2 reads FQNNGV. V was shortened by 4 bases and J by 3 bases, with 10 bases between the two germline ends. CDR3 nucleotide sequence: TGTGCCAGCAGCTGGGCCTTAGACTACGAGCAGTACTTC. It codes for CASSWALDYEQYF. The complete variable domain, with remaining parts taken from reference TRBV11-2 and TRBJ2-7, reads EAGVAQSPRYKIIEKRQSVAFWCNPISGHATLYWYQQILGQGPKLLIQFQNNGVVDDSQLPKDRFSAERLKGVDSTLKIQPAKLEDSAVYLCASSWALDYEQYFGPGTRLTVT.

The V gene is TRBV3-1 (or the pseudogene TRBV3-2), the J gene TRBJ1-2; no clear D. The CDR3 totals 18 residues. Germline CDR1 LGHDT, CDR2 YNNKEL (reference sequence). Deletions cut 4 bases from V and 4 bases from J, with 25 bases between. The CDR3 coding sequence is TGTGCCAGCAGCCTCGGGCTGAACCGTCGACACCGGGGCTATGGCTACACCTTC. Encoded protein: CASSLGLNRRHRGYGYTF.

The chain couples TRBV7-6 to TRBJ2-7, with TRBD1 matching over 8 bases. The germline CDR1 and CDR2 sequences are SGHVS and FNYEAQ. V trimming: 1 base; J trimming: 1 base; junction bases outside the gene matches: 6. This CDR3 region has 16 residues. CDR3 bases: TGTGCCAGCAGCTTAGACCCCGGGACAGGTTCCTACGAGCAGTACTTC. Its protein is CASSLDPGTGSYEQYF. Full variable domain (rest looked up from reference TRBV7-6 and TRBJ2-7): GAGVSQSPRYKVTKRGQDVALRCDPISGHVSLYWYRQALGQGPEFLTYFNYEAQQDKSGLPNDRFSAERPEGSISTLTIQRTEQRDSAMYRCASSLDPGTGSYEQYFGPGTRLTVT.

This clone was detected once. This rearrangement joins TRBV4-3 to TRBJ1-2; 7 nucleotides match TRBD1. The germline V gene encodes CDR1 LGHNA and CDR2 YSLEER. This CDR3 is built from 14 residues. V shed 1 base and J 4 bases; nucleotides not matched to a gene: 3. CDR3 sequence reads: CASSQGSGGYGYTF. The CDR3 DNA is TGCGCCAGCAGCCAAGGCTCAGGGGGCTATGGCTACACCTTC.

The CDR3 spells CASSDSIGSGELFF. The CDR3 bases are TGTGCCAGCAGTGACTCGATAGGGAGCGGGGAGCTGTTTTTT. The chain combines TRBV6-4 with TRBJ2-2; possible D gene TRBD2, 5 bases. The CDR3 extends over 14 amino acids. The V end was cut by 0 bases, the J end by 7 bases, with 9 bases between. Germline V lookup: CDR1 MRHNA, CDR2 SNTAGT.

The V call is TRBV30, the J call TRBJ1-3; D may be TRBD1 (6 bases). CDR1 is GTSNPN, CDR2 SVGIG, per germline (reference sequence). Trimming left V 5 bases short and J 1 base short, with 15 bases between. This CDR3 has 15 residues. CDR3 sequence: CAWGTGKWSGNTIYF. As DNA, the CDR3 is TGTGCCTGGGGAACAGGGAAGTGGTCTGGAAACACCATATATTTT.

The chain employs TRBV13 and TRBJ2-2, with D maybe TRBD2 (5 bases). There are 17 residues in the CDR3. The ends were cut back, 5 bases at V and 0 bases at J, with 16 bases in the middle. CDR1 and CDR2 from the germline V gene are PRHDT and FYEKMQ (reference sequence). Here the CDR3 reads CASSPRGDSPNTGELFF. In DNA, the CDR3 is TGTGCCAGCAGCCCCCGGGGAGATTCCCCGAACACCGGGGAGCTGTTTTTT.

This clone showed up just once. The chain links TRBV19 to TRBJ2-3; a weak D match, TRBD1 (5 bases). CDR1 is LNHDA, CDR2 SQIVND, per germline (reference sequence). CDR3 length: 15 residues. Trimming shortened V by 10 bases and J by 5 bases, and 22 bases separated the two germline ends. The CDR3 DNA is TGTGCCACTAACCCGTGGGCAGGGTCCTTAGATACGCAGTATTTT. Translated, it gives CATNPWAGSLDTQYF.

The chain recombines TRBV7-2 with TRBJ2-7, with 10 bases matching TRBD2. J lost 7 bases, V lost 5 bases, and 11 bases had no gene match. This CDR3 has 15 residues. The germline V gene has CDR1 SGHTA and CDR2 FQGNSA. The CDR3 bases are TGTGCCAGCAGCGGGCTGACTAGCGGGTCCTTGGAGCAGTACTTC. As protein: CASSGLTSGSLEQYF.

CDR3: CASSKPNLGQGAYEQYF. CDR3 bases: TGTGCCAGCAGCAAGCCCAACCTGGGACAGGGGGCCTACGAGCAGTACTTC. This chain links TRBV21-1 with TRBJ2-7; the DNA was not compared with TRBD1, the D call given in the table. TRBV21-1 counts as a pseudogene. This CDR3 contains 17 residues.

The chain links TRBV5-1 to TRBJ2-3; 15 bases are shared with TRBD2. The CDR3 extends over 16 amino acids. The V segment lost 4 bases and the J segment 5 bases; nucleotides outside the gene matches: 5. Germline assignment: CDR1 SGHRS and CDR2 YFSETQ. CDR3 in DNA: TGCGCCAGCAGCGGACTAGCGGGAGGGCCGCAAGATACGCAGTATTTT. Amino acids: CASSGLAGGPQDTQYF.

The J gene is TRBJ1-1, the V gene TRBV28; D is perhaps TRBD1 (6 bases). V lost 2 bases, J lost 1 base, and 14 bases lay in between. This CDR3 has 16 residues. Germline CDR1 MDHEN, CDR2 SYDVKM. This chain's CDR3 is CASSLPGGQPNTEAFF. The CDR3 region has the DNA TGTGCCAGCAGTTTACCCGGAGGACAGCCGAACACTGAAGCTTTCTTT.

V usage is TRBV2 and J usage is TRBJ2-7; a possible D gene is TRBD2 (5 bases). V was cut by 4 bases and J by 3 bases, with 13 bases left in between. Germline V lookup: CDR1 SNHLY, CDR2 FYNNEI. This CDR3 region has 14 residues. The CDR3 nucleotides are TGTGCCAGCAGTGGGGTTGCGGGCGGCTACGAGCAGTACTTC. Amino acids: CASSGVAGGYEQYF.

This clone was recorded once. This chain uses TRBV4-3 with TRBJ2-1; possible D gene TRBD2, 6 bases. The germline V gene encodes CDR1 LGHNA and CDR2 YSLEER. Trimming removed 0 bases from V and 4 bases from J, with 16 bases in between. CDR3 size: 17 residues. CDR3 sequence: CASSQDTASEYYNEQFF. The DNA of the CDR3 is TGCGCCAGCAGCCAAGACACGGCTAGCGAATATTACAATGAGCAGTTCTTC.

This chain connects TRBV4-2 to TRBJ2-5; 7 bases fit TRBD2. The CDR3 extends over 13 amino acids. CDR1 and CDR2 (germline): LGHNA, YNFKEQ. V lost 4 bases and J lost 5; bases outside the gene matches: 4. The CDR3, as DNA: TGTGCCAGCAGCCCGACCGGGGGGGAGACCCAGTACTTC. Residues: CASSPTGGETQYF.

The V and J genes are TRBV30 and TRBJ1-1; TRBD1 matches 7 bases. This CDR3 spans 16 amino acids. Germline V gene data show CDR1 as GTSNPN and CDR2 as SVGIG (reference sequence). V shed 4 bases and J 1 base; nucleotides not matched to a gene: 12. Written as DNA, the CDR3 is TGTGCCTGGACCACCCCCCCGACAGGGCCGAACACTGAAGCTTTCTTT. Protein: CAWTTPPTGPNTEAFF.

The chain uses TRBV4-2 and TRBJ1-1; D uncertain. The CDR3 sequence is 15 residues long. CDR1 is LGHNA, CDR2 YNFKEQ, per germline. The V and J ends lost 5 bases and 2 bases respectively, with 15 bases between them. The CDR3 bases are TGTGCCAGCAGCGGGCCCGCCCGGGGTAACACTGAAGCTTTCTTT. Translated: CASSGPARGNTEAFF.

This sequence joins TRBV11-3 and TRBJ2-2; 10 bases are shared with TRBD2. Germline CDR1 reads SGHNT; CDR2 reads YENEEA. The junction had 13 bases not matched to a gene; V was cut back by 5 bases and J by 4 bases. The length of the CDR3 is 18 residues. The CDR3 loop reads CASSLPRGIAGGTGELFF. The CDR3 DNA reads as TGTGCCAGCAGCCTCCCGAGGGGAATAGCGGGAGGCACCGGGGAGCTGTTTTTT.

The genes are TRBV6-5 and TRBJ2-7; tentatively, D is TRBD2 (6 bases). The CDR3 totals 15 residues. Trimming removed 6 bases from V and 1 base from J, with 16 bases in between. Looked up from germline, CDR1 is MNHEY and CDR2 is SVGAGI. The CDR3: CASSLAWDLSYEQYF. The CDR3 DNA is TGTGCCAGCAGCTTGGCATGGGACTTGTCCTACGAGCAGTACTTC.

The chain couples TRBV19 to TRBJ2-1; 8 bases are shared with TRBD2. Germline V lookup: CDR1 LNHDA, CDR2 SQIVND (reference sequence). V trimming: 10 bases; J trimming: 2 bases; junction bases outside the gene matches: 13. This CDR3 has 16 amino acids. In DNA, the CDR3 is TGTGCCACATCCTCCGGGACGCGGGGGGCCTACAATGAGCAGTTCTTC. Protein: CATSSGTRGAYNEQFF.

The CDR3 region is CASSQGLNTGELFF. CDR3 DNA sequence: TGCGCCAGCAGCCAAGGACTGAACACCGGGGAGCTGTTTTTT. This sequence joins TRBV4-1 and TRBJ2-2; D unresolved. Germline V lookup: CDR1 MGHRA, CDR2 YSYEKL. V lost 1 base and J lost 1, with 4 bases in between. The CDR3 has 14 residues.

This clone was counted a single time. This chain connects TRBV6-5 to TRBJ2-5; D call uncertain. The CDR3 extends over 15 amino acids. V gave up 6 bases and J gave up 3 bases, with 17 bases separating them. Germline-derived CDR1 and CDR2 are MNHEY and SVGAGI. This CDR3 reads CASSHNLNPKETQYF. Written as DNA, the CDR3 is TGTGCCAGCAGCCATAATCTAAACCCGAAAGAGACCCAGTACTTC.

V and J are TRBV19 and TRBJ2-1; TRBD2 agrees at 7 bases. V trimming: 6 bases; J trimming: 5 bases; junction bases outside the gene matches: 13. This CDR3 has 16 amino acids. The germline V gene has CDR1 LNHDA and CDR2 SQIVND (reference sequence). CDR3 nucleotides: TGTGCCAGTAGCCTCATGGGAGGGTGGGGTGACAATGAGCAGTTCTTC. As protein: CASSLMGGWGDNEQFF. Full variable domain (remainder filled in from reference TRBV19 and TRBJ2-1): DGGITQSPKYLFRKEGQNVTLSCEQNLNHDAMYWYRQDPGQGLRLIYYSQIVNDFQKGDIAEGYSVSREKKESFPLTVTSAQKNPTAFYLCASSLMGGWGDNEQFFGPGTRLTVL.

This chain links TRBV4-1 with TRBJ1-1; no clear D gene. The CDR3 covers 15 residues. Germline CDR1 MGHRA, CDR2 YSYEKL. The ends were cut back, 1 base at V and 0 bases at J, with 9 bases in the middle. The CDR3 region is CASSQAPVVNTEAFF. The CDR3 DNA is TGCGCCAGCAGCCAAGCTCCGGTAGTGAACACTGAAGCTTTCTTT.

The chain combines TRBV7-2 with TRBJ1-2; 8 bases agree with TRBD1. The germline CDR1 and CDR2 sequences are SGHTA and FQGNSA. V was clipped by 5 bases and J by 3 bases; unmatched bases: 8. The CDR3 spans 15 residues. The CDR3 coding sequence is TGTGCCAGCAGCCCATCGCCGACAGGGGACTATGGCTACACCTTC. It is translated as CASSPSPTGDYGYTF.

The chain joins TRBV27 to TRBJ2-6; tentatively, D is TRBD2 (6 bases). The CDR3 is made up of 16 amino acids. Germline V CDR1 and CDR2: MNHEY, SMNVEV (reference sequence). Trimming left V 3 bases short and J 1 base short, with 10 bases between. CDR3 sequence (DNA): TGTGCCAGCAGTTTGCTTCTAGCGTCTGGGGCCAACGTCCTGACTTTC. It translates to CASSLLLASGANVLTF.

This chain's CDR3 is CAWSYKGALKALHF. The CDR3 nucleotides read TGTGCCTGGAGCTATAAGGGGGCCCTAAAGGCCCTCCACTTT. The rearrangement links TRBV30 to TRBJ1-6; TRBD1 agrees at 7 bases. Per germline, CDR1 GTSNPN and CDR2 SVGIG (reference sequence). V lost 3 bases to trimming and J lost 14 bases; unmatched junction nucleotides: 13. This CDR3 has 14 residues. The whole variable domain, remainder taken from reference TRBV30 and TRBJ1-6, is SQTIHQWPATLVQPVGSPLSLECTVEGTSNPNLYWYRQAAGRGLQLLFYSVGIGQISSEVPQNLSASRPQDRQFILSSKKLLLSDSGFYLCAWSYKGALKALHFGNGTRLTVT.

J is TRBJ2-2 and V is TRBV5-1; 8 bases align to TRBD2. The V gene's germline CDR1 is SGHRS and CDR2 YFSETQ. The V gene end was trimmed by 2 bases and the J gene end by 0 bases; junction bases not matched to a gene: 3. The CDR3 has 16 residues. For the CDR3, the DNA is TGCGCCAGCAGCTTAACTAGCGGACCGAACACCGGGGAGCTGTTTTTT. Residues: CASSLTSGPNTGELFF. Full variable domain (rest looked up from reference TRBV5-1 and TRBJ2-2): KAGVTQTPRYLIKTRGQQVTLSCSPISGHRSVSWYQQTPGQGLQFLFEYFSETQRNKGNFPGRFSGRQFSNSRSEMNVSTLELGDSALYLCASSLTSGPNTGELFFGEGSRLTVL.